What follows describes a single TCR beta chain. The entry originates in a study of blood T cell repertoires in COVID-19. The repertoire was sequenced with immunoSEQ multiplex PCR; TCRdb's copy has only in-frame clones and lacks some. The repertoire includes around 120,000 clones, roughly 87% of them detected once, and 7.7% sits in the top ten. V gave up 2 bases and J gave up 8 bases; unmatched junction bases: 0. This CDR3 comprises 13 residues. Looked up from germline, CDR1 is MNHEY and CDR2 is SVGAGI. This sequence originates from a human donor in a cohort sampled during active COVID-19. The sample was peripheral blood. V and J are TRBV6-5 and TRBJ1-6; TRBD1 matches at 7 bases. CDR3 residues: CASSYTGDSPLHF. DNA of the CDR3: TGTGCCAGCAGTTACACAGGGGATTCACCCCTCCACTTT.